This T cell receptor beta chain derives from a study of T cell responses to AZD1222 COVID-19 vaccine. Study results and caveats: The study found Spike-specific TCR breadth and depth rose after two AZD1222 doses.

Measured with immunoSEQ multiplex PCR; TCRdb has only the in-frame clones, and not every one. The data show 150,000 or so clones, with 80% to 95% seen just once and 2.5% to 3% held by the top ten. In regard to this clone: The antigen remains unidentified.

V shed 5 bases and J shed 5 bases, with 18 bases lying between them. Germline CDR1 reads SEHNR; CDR2 reads FQNEAQ (reference sequence). The CDR3 has 15 amino acids. The receptor's source is an adult in good health. The V gene is TRBV7-9, the J gene TRBJ1-2, with unresolved D. Source: peripheral blood, taken on day 0 of MenACWY control vaccination. The CDR3, as DNA: TGTGCCAGCAGCACGACTGTTCCTCCACGGTATGGCTACACCTTC. Translation gives CASSTTVPPRYGYTF.